This T cell receptor beta chain was observed in a study of blood T cell repertoires in COVID-19. Sequencing was performed with immunoSEQ multiplex PCR; in TCRdb, only in-frame clones are kept and a portion is missing. The profile covers about 220,000 clones, with roughly 84% appearing a single time and about 2.3% taken by the ten largest. Sequencing used peripheral blood. The TCR sequence derives from a woman aged 60-70 years with acute or convalescent COVID-19.

CDR3 protein: CASSVGPAGNEQFF. The CDR3 DNA sequence: TGTGCCAGCAGCGTAGGTCCGGCGGGCAATGAGCAGTTCTTC. V gene TRBV9 combines with J gene TRBJ2-1, with TRBD2 as a possible D gene (5 bases). V lost 0 bases and J lost 6, with 10 bases in between. The CDR3 covers 14 residues. Germline V gives CDR1 SGDLS, CDR2 YYNGEE.